A single sample gave rise to the 2 T cell receptor beta chains below, sequenced in a study of blood T cell repertoires in COVID-19. The table came from immunoSEQ multiplex PCR; TCRdb's copy has only in-frame clones and leaves some out. The sample holds around 69,000 clones, roughly 85% seen once. The source material was peripheral blood. The source is a man aged 45-65 years with acute or convalescent COVID-19.

The sample holds a few counts of this clone. This chain links TRBV7-2 with TRBJ1-2, with D unclear. The CDR3 consists of 13 residues. V shed 5 bases and J shed 0 bases, with 7 bases lying between them. Germline values: CDR1 SGHTA, CDR2 FQGNSA. CDR3 loop: CASSPSTNYGYTF. As DNA, the CDR3 is TGTGCCAGCAGCCCGTCTACTAACTATGGCTACACCTTC.

The chain couples TRBV7-3 to TRBJ1-1; D not certain. Trimming stripped 5 bases from V and 4 bases from J, with 11 bases between. Germline CDR1 SGHTA, CDR2 FQGTGA. The CDR3 loop spans 13 amino acids. CDR3 sequence: CASSALPGTEAFF. CDR3 DNA sequence: TGTGCCAGCAGCGCGCTCCCGGGCACTGAAGCTTTCTTT.